These 26 T cell receptor beta chains were sequenced from one sample in a study of Ad26.COV2.S vaccination and SARS-CoV-2 variants. Treatment denoted: roughly 18 received Ad26.COV2.S at low or high dose, single or two shots; about 5 received placebo; per-sample allocation not given. On day 63 after the first injection, vaccine and placebo recipients gave samples. This table comes from immunoSEQ multiplex PCR, and its TCRdb copy is limited to in-frame clones, with some not included. The sample shows fewer than 600,000 clones, about nine tenths of them seen only once. This specimen consisted of peripheral blood, obtained in a trial of Ad26.COV2.S vaccine versus placebo. Source of these receptors: a person aged 18-60 years who received the Ad26.COV2.S COVID-19 vaccine or a placebo.

The sample holds one count of this clone. This rearrangement joins TRBV21-1 to TRBJ1-2; TRBD1 is the table's D call and was not checked against the DNA. TRBV21-1 is a documented pseudogene. The CDR3 sequence is 14 residues long. CDR3 sequence: CASSILRRGRGYTF. The CDR3 region has the DNA TGTGCCAGCAGCATCCTCCGCAGGGGACGAGGCTACACCTTC.

The V gene is TRBV7-9, the J gene TRBJ1-1; possible D gene TRBD1, 5 bases. This CDR3 comprises 15 residues. V was shortened by 1 base and J by 11 bases, with 20 bases between the two germline ends. The germline gives CDR1 SEHNR, CDR2 FQNEAQ (reference sequence). Here the CDR3 DNA reads TGTGCCAGCAGCTTAGAGGCCAGAGGGGAAAATCGGGCTTTCTTT. Translation: CASSLEARGENRAFF. The variable domain in full, completed from reference TRBV7-9 and TRBJ1-1, reads DTGVSQNPRHKITKRGQNVTFRCDPISEHNRLYWYRQTLGQGPEFLTYFQNEAQLEKSRLLSDRFSAERPKGSFSTLEIQRTEQGDSAMYLCASSLEARGENRAFFGQGTRLTVV.

CDR3 DNA: TGTGCCAGCAGGCCCGACAGGGGATCTGGCTACGAGCAGTACTTC. It specifies CASRPDRGSGYEQYF. This chain links TRBV6-5 with TRBJ2-7; 8 bases align to TRBD1. Losses at the gene ends were 6 bases for V and 3 bases for J; bases not matched to a gene: 10. Germline assignment: CDR1 MNHEY and CDR2 SVGAGI. The CDR3 covers 15 residues.

The chain couples TRBV27 to TRBJ1-5; D is uncertain. Per the germline V gene, CDR1 is MNHEY and CDR2 is SMNVEV (reference sequence). Trimming removed 4 bases at V and 0 bases at J, with 10 bases between. This CDR3 has 15 amino acids. CDR3 protein: CASSSGLNSNQPQHF. CDR3 DNA sequence: TGTGCCAGCAGTTCTGGACTGAATAGCAATCAGCCCCAGCATTTT.

The chain is built from TRBV10-3 and TRBJ1-1, with D unclear. The germline V gene encodes CDR1 ENHRY and CDR2 SYGVKD. The CDR3 runs 13 residues. Deletions cut 6 bases from V and 2 bases from J, with 10 bases between. The CDR3 region is CAISEDLNTEAFF. The CDR3 coding sequence is TGTGCCATCAGCGAGGACTTAAACACTGAAGCTTTCTTT.

V is TRBV18 and J is TRBJ1-3; D gene uncertain. The germline CDR1 and CDR2 sequences are KGHSH and LQKENI. V was pared by 6 bases and J by 0 bases, with 9 bases between. This CDR3 is built from 14 residues. CDR3 bases: TGTGCCAGCTCCCTCGATGCCTCTGGAAACACCATATATTTT. Amino acids: CASSLDASGNTIYF.

This clone was detected only a few times. This rearrangement joins TRBV7-2 to TRBJ2-6; 8 bases are a match to TRBD1. J gave up 2 bases and V 1 base, and 1 base lay outside the gene matches. Germline-derived CDR1 and CDR2 are SGHTA and FQGNSA. The CDR3 runs 16 residues. CDR3 nucleotides: TGTGCCAGCAGCTTAGAGGACAGGGCTGGGGCCAACGTCCTGACTTTC. Encoded protein: CASSLEDRAGANVLTF.

The rearrangement joins TRBV6-5 to TRBJ1-1; D gene ambiguous. CDR3 length: 13 amino acids. Per germline, CDR1 MNHEY and CDR2 SVGAGI. Trimming removed 0 bases at V and 5 bases at J, with 7 bases between. Here the CDR3 DNA reads TGTGCCAGCAGTTACTCGGCTTCGACTGAAGCTTTCTTT. As protein: CASSYSASTEAFF.

This sequence joins TRBV7-2 and TRBJ2-3; TRBD2 aligns across 7 bases. Trimming cost V 0 bases and J 1 base; bases outside gene matches: 4. The CDR3 sequence is 16 residues long. Germline V lookup: CDR1 SGHTA, CDR2 FQGNSA. CDR3 loop: CASSLARLAGTDTQYF. As DNA, the CDR3 is TGTGCCAGCAGCTTAGCGCGGCTAGCGGGCACAGATACGCAGTATTTT.

The chain couples TRBV5-1 to TRBJ1-2; TRBD1 agrees at 8 bases. The V gene end was trimmed by 5 bases and the J gene end by 4 bases; junction bases not matched to a gene: 10. The CDR3 runs to 15 residues. The germline gives CDR1 SGHRS, CDR2 YFSETQ. The CDR3 sequence is CASRFYTGGGYGYTF. The DNA of the CDR3 is TGCGCCAGCAGATTTTATACAGGGGGTGGCTATGGCTACACCTTC. Together with reference TRBV5-1 and TRBJ1-2, the CDR3 gives the full variable domain: KAGVTQTPRYLIKTRGQQVTLSCSPISGHRSVSWYQQTPGQGLQFLFEYFSETQRNKGNFPGRFSGRQFSNSRSEMNVSTLELGDSALYLCASRFYTGGGYGYTFGSGTRLTVV.

The V gene is TRBV29-1, the J gene TRBJ1-1; 9 bases align to TRBD1. The CDR3 loop spans 16 amino acids. Germline CDR1 and CDR2: SQVTM and ANQGSEA. J was trimmed by 3 bases and V by 7 bases; bases with no gene match: 15. CDR3 nucleotide sequence: TGCAGCGCTCGGGGGGGGACAGGGAAGGGCGACACTGAAGCTTTCTTT. It encodes CSARGGTGKGDTEAFF. Full variable domain (remainder filled in from reference TRBV29-1 and TRBJ1-1): SAVISQKPSRDICQRGTSLTIQCQVDSQVTMMFWYRQQPGQSLTLIATANQGSEATYESGFVIDKFPISRPNLTFSTLTVSNMSPEDSSIYLCSARGGTGKGDTEAFFGQGTRLTVV.

This chain connects TRBV9 to TRBJ2-2; 7 nucleotides line up with TRBD1. Trimming took 0 bases from V and 4 from J; bases not matched to a gene: 6. CDR1 SGDLS and CDR2 YYNGEE come from the germline V gene. The CDR3 is made up of 16 amino acids. The CDR3 nucleotides read TGTGCCAGCAGCGTAGAAGGGGGCCGGGGCACCGGGGAGCTGTTTTTT. This gives the protein CASSVEGGRGTGELFF.

This sequence joins TRBV19 and TRBJ1-1, with 7 bases matching TRBD1. V lost 6 bases to trimming and J lost 4 bases; unmatched junction nucleotides: 8. CDR1 LNHDA and CDR2 SQIVND come from the germline V gene (reference sequence). This CDR3 comprises 14 residues. CDR3 sequence (DNA): TGTGCCAGTAGCAAGACAGGGTTTAGCACTGAAGCTTTCTTT. It codes for CASSKTGFSTEAFF.

This chain joins TRBV5-1 and TRBJ2-1, with TRBD2 matching 8 bases. CDR1 and CDR2 from the germline V gene are SGHRS and YFSETQ. CDR3 length: 16 amino acids. V trimming: 1 base; J trimming: 1 base; junction bases outside the gene matches: 4. This CDR3 reads CASSLISGSSYNEQFF. The CDR3 region has the DNA TGCGCCAGCAGCTTGATAAGCGGGAGTTCCTACAATGAGCAGTTCTTC. Supplemented by reference TRBV5-1 and TRBJ2-1, the full variable domain reads KAGVTQTPRYLIKTRGQQVTLSCSPISGHRSVSWYQQTPGQGLQFLFEYFSETQRNKGNFPGRFSGRQFSNSRSEMNVSTLELGDSALYLCASSLISGSSYNEQFFGPGTRLTVL.

This chain connects TRBV4-3 to TRBJ2-3, with D possibly being TRBD1 (5 bases). V shed 1 base and J shed 1 base, with 15 bases lying between them. There are 17 residues in the CDR3. Germline CDR1 LGHNA, CDR2 YSLEER. CDR3 amino acids: CASSQASGSAGTDTQYF. The CDR3 bases are TGCGCCAGCAGCCAAGCATCAGGGTCGGCGGGCACAGATACGCAGTATTTT.

The chain has TRBV5-1 and TRBJ2-5, with D possibly being TRBD1 (6 bases). Trimming removed 4 bases from V and 1 base from J, with 11 bases in between. This CDR3 spans 14 amino acids. Germline V gene sequence: CDR1 SGHRS, CDR2 YFSETQ. For the CDR3, the DNA is TGCGCCAGCAGCCCAACAGGGCCCCAAGAGACCCAGTACTTC. Its translation: CASSPTGPQETQYF.

The CDR3, as DNA: TGCACCTCAAATCGGGCCGGACTAGCGTCCTACGAGCAGTACTTC. Its translation is CTSNRAGLASYEQYF. The chain uses TRBV23-1 and TRBJ2-7, with 9 bases that match TRBD2. TRBV23-1 is filed as an ORF, its function uncertain. This CDR3 has 15 residues.

The J gene is TRBJ1-3, the V gene TRBV2, with a possible D match to TRBD1 (5 bases). The CDR3 sequence is 14 residues long. Deletions cut 6 bases from V and 0 bases from J, with 9 bases between. Germline V lookup: CDR1 SNHLY, CDR2 FYNNEI. CDR3 DNA: TGTGCCAGCAGATCGGACAACTCTGGAAACACCATATATTTT. It codes for CASRSDNSGNTIYF. Drawing the rest from reference TRBV2 and TRBJ1-3, the complete variable domain is EPEVTQTPSHQVTQMGQEVILRCVPISNHLYFYWYRQILGQKVEFLVSFYNNEISEKSEIFDDQFSVERPDGSNFTLKIRSTKLEDSAMYFCASRSDNSGNTIYFGEGSWLTVV.

The chain recombines TRBV19 with TRBJ1-5; no definite D call. The CDR3 is 18 residues long. Germline loops: CDR1 LNHDA, CDR2 SQIVND (reference sequence). V gave up 1 base and J gave up 0 bases, with 16 bases separating them. The CDR3 loop is CASSIVWWQVNSNQPQHF. CDR3 DNA sequence: TGTGCCAGTAGTATAGTATGGTGGCAGGTGAATAGCAATCAGCCCCAGCATTTT.

This clone was seen a single time. The J gene is TRBJ2-1, the V gene TRBV2; 12 bases map to TRBD2. Germline CDR1 and CDR2: SNHLY and FYNNEI. The CDR3 length is 19 residues. The ends lost 1 base at V and 1 base at J; junction bases unmatched: 8. The CDR3 sequence is CASSEVASGRESSYNEQFF. CDR3 nucleotides: TGTGCCAGCAGTGAAGTCGCTAGCGGGAGGGAGAGTTCCTACAATGAGCAGTTCTTC.

The CDR3 DNA is TGTGCCAGTAGTACAGGAAATAGCAATCAGCCCCAGCATTTT. Its translation is CASSTGNSNQPQHF. The V and J genes are TRBV19 and TRBJ1-5; D is unresolved. This CDR3 contains 14 residues. Between the trimmed V and J ends, which lost 4 bases and 0 bases, there was a span of 7 bases. Germline V CDR1 and CDR2: LNHDA, SQIVND (reference sequence). Complete variable domain (other parts from reference TRBV19 and TRBJ1-5): DGGITQSPKYLFRKEGQNVTLSCEQNLNHDAMYWYRQDPGQGLRLIYYSQIVNDFQKGDIAEGYSVSREKKESFPLTVTSAQKNPTAFYLCASSTGNSNQPQHFGDGTRLSIL.

This chain links TRBV5-6 with TRBJ1-3; D gene ambiguous. Germline lookup yields CDR1 SGHDT and CDR2 YYEEEE. CDR3 length equals 17 residues. The ends were cut back, 7 bases at V and 0 bases at J, with 20 bases in the middle. CDR3 bases: TGTGCCAGCCTTGGCTTGCGTGGACTGAGCTCTGGAAACACCATATATTTT. Encoded protein: CASLGLRGLSSGNTIYF.

CDR3 residues: CASNEVRGTEAFF. CDR3 bases: TGTGCCAGTAATGAGGTGCGGGGCACTGAAGCTTTCTTT. J is TRBJ1-1 and V is TRBV19; D is undetermined. This CDR3 has 13 residues. Looked up from germline, CDR1 is LNHDA and CDR2 is SQIVND (reference sequence). Trimming removed 7 bases from V and 4 bases from J, with 13 bases in between. The whole variable domain, remainder taken from reference TRBV19 and TRBJ1-1, is DGGITQSPKYLFRKEGQNVTLSCEQNLNHDAMYWYRQDPGQGLRLIYYSQIVNDFQKGDIAEGYSVSREKKESFPLTVTSAQKNPTAFYLCASNEVRGTEAFFGQGTRLTVV.

The rearrangement joins TRBV5-6 to TRBJ1-5; D unclear. The germline CDR1 and CDR2 sequences are SGHDT and YYEEEE. The CDR3 extends over 13 amino acids. V lost 0 bases, J lost 12 bases, and 13 bases lay in between. As DNA, the CDR3 is TGTGCCAGCAGCTTGGCCCCGGGCCCTAACCAGCATTTT. This encodes CASSLAPGPNQHF.

This chain joins TRBV6-5 and TRBJ1-1, with D tentatively TRBD1 (5 bases). The CDR3 runs 12 residues. Germline CDR1 reads MNHEY; CDR2 reads SVGAGI. With 7 bases removed from V and 7 bases from J, the gap between germline ends came to 13 bases. The CDR3 coding sequence is TGTGCCAGCAATAGACAGTCTAATGAAGCTTTCTTT. This translates into CASNRQSNEAFF.

The chain combines TRBV18 with TRBJ2-2; 7 bases align to TRBD1. The CDR3 spans 15 residues. After removal of 4 bases from V and 1 base from J, the junction contained 3 bases not matched to a gene. The V gene's germline CDR1 is KGHSH and CDR2 LQKENI. The CDR3 DNA reads TGTGCCAGCTCACACCGGGACAGGAACACCGGGGAGCTGTTTTTT. It is translated as CASSHRDRNTGELFF.